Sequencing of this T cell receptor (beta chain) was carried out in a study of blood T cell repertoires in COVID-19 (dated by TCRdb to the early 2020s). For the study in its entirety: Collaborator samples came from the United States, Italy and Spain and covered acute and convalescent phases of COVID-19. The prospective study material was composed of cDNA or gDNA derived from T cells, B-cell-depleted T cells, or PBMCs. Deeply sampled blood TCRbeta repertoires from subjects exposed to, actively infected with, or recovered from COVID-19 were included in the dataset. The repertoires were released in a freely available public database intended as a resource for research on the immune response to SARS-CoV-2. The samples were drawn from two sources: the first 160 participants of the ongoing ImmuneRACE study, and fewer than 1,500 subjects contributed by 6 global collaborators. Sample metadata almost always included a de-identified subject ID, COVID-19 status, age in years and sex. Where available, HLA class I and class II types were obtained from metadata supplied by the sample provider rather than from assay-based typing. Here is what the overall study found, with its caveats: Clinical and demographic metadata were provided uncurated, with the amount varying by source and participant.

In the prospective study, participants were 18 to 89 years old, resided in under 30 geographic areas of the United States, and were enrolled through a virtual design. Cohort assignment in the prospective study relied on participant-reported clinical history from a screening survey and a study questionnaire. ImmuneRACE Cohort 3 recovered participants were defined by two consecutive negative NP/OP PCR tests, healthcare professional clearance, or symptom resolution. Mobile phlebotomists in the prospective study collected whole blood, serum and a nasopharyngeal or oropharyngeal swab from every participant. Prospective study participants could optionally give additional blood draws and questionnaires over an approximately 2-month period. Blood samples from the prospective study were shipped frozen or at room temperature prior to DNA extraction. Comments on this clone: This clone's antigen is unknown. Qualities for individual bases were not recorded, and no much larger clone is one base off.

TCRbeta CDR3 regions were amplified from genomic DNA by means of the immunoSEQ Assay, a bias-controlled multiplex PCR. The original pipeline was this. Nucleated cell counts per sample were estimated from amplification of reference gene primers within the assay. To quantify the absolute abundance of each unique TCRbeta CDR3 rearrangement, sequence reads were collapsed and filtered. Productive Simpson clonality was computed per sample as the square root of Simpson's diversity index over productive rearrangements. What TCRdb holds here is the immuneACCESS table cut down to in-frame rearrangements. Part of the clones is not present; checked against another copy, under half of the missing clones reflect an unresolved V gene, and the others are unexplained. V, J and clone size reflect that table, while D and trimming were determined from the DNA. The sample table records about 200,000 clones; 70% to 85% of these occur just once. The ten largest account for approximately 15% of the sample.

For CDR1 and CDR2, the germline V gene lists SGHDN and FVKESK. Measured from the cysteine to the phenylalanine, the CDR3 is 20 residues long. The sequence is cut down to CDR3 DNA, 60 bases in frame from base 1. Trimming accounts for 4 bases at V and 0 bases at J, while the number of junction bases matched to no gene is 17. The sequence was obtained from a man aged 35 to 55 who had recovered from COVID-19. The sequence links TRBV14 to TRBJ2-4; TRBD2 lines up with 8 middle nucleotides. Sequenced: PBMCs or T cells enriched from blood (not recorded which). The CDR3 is CASSPSGGAGAILAKNIQYF. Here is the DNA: TGTGCCAGCAGCCCAAGCGGGGGAGCGGGGGCGATCTTAGCCAAAAACATTCAGTACTTC.